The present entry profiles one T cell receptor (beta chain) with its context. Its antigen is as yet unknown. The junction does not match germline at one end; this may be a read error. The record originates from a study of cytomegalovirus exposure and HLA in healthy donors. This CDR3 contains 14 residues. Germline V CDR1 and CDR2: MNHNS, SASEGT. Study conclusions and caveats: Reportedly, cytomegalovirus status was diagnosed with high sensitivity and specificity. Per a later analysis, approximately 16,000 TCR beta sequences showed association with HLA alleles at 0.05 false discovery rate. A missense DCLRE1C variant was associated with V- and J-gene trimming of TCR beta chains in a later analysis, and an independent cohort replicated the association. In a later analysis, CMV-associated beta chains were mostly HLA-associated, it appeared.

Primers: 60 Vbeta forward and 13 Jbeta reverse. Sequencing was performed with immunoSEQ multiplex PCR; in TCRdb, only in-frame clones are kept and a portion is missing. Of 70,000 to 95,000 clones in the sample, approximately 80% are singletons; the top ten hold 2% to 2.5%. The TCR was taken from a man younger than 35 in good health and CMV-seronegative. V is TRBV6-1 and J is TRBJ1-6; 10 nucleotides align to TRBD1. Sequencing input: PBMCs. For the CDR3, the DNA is TGTGCCAGCGGTGACAGGGGGCGGAATTCACCCCTCCACTTT. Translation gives CASGDRGRNSPLHF.